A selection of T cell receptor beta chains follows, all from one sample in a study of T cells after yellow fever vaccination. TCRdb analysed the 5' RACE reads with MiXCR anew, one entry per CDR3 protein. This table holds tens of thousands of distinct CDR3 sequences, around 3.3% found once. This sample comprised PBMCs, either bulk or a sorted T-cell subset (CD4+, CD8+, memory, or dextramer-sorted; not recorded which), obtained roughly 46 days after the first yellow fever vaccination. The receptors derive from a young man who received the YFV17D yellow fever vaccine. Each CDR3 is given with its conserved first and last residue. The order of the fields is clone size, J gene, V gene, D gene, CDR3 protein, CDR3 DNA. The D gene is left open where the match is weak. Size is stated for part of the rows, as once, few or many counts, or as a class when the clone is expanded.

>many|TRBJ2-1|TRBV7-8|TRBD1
CASRQKPQGAPIENEQFF
TGTGCCAGCAGACAAAAGCCCCAGGGGGCACCAATAGAGAATGAGCAGTTCTTC
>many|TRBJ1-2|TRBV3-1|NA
CASSPSASVIEGYTF
TGTGCCAGCAGCCCTTCGGCCTCAGTTATTGAGGGCTACACCTTC
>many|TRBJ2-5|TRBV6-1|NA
CASSEMRVGGETQYF
TGTGCCAGCAGTGAAATGAGGGTAGGGGGAGAGACCCAGTACTTC
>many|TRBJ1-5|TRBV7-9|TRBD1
CASSLNSGGQPQHF
TGTGCCAGCAGCTTAAATTCAGGGGGACAGCCCCAGCATTTT
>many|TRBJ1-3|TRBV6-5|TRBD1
CASSPGQADTIYF
TGTGCCAGCAGTCCGGGACAGGCAGACACCATATATTTT
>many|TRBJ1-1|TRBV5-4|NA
CASSYDRNTEAFF
TGTGCCAGCAGTTACGACAGGAACACTGAAGCTTTCTTT
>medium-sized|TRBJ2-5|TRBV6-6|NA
CASRKGETQYF
TGTGCCAGCAGGAAAGGGGAGACCCAGTACTTC
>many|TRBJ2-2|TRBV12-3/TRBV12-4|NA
CASRGYGFRNTGELFF
TGTGCCAGCAGAGGATATGGGTTTAGGAACACCGGGGAGCTGTTTTTT
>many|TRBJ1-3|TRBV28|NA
CASSLGGASGNTIYF
TGTGCCAGCAGTTTAGGGGGCGCCTCGGGAAACACCATATATTTT
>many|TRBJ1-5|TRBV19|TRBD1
CASSVPGQLNQPQHF
TGTGCCAGTAGTGTACCGGGACAGCTGAATCAGCCCCAGCATTTT
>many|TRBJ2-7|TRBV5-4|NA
CASSLEGPTGQYF
TGTGCCAGCAGCTTGGAGGGGCCTACCGGGCAGTACTTC
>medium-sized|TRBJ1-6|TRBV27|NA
CASTDSPLHF
TGTGCCAGCACGGATTCACCCCTCCACTTT
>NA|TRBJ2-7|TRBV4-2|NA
CAMGPELSCYEQYF
TGTGCCATGGGCCCCGAGCTCAGCTGCTACGAGCAGTACTTC
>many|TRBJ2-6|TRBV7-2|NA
CASSHPAGANVLTF
TGTGCCAGCAGCCACCCCGCTGGGGCCAACGTCCTGACTTTC